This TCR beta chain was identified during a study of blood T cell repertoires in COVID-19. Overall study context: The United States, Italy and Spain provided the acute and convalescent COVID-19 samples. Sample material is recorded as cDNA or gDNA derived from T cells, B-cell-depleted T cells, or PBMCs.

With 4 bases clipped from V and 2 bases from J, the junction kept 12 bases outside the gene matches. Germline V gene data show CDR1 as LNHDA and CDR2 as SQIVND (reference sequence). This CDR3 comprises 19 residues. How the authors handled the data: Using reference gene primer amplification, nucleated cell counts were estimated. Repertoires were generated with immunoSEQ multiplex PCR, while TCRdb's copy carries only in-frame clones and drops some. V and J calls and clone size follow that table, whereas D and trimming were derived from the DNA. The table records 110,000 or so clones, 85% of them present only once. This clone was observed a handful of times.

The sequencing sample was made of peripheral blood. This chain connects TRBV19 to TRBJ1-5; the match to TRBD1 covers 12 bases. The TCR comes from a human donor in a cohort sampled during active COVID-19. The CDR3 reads CASSSFGTGGLHGNQPQHF. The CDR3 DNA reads TGTGCCAGTAGTAGTTTTGGGACAGGGGGCCTCCATGGCAATCAGCCCCAGCATTTT.